The 29 T cell receptor beta chains reported below all come from one sample, sequenced in a study of T cell changes during pregnancy in multiple sclerosis. Sequenced by immunoSEQ multiplex PCR; TCRdb stores in-frame clones only, minus some. The table lists about 48,000 clones, approximately 92% of them singletons, with about 0.94% in the top ten. The input for sequencing was CD4+ T cells from peripheral blood mononuclear cells, taken in the second trimester of pregnancy. The receptors originated from a female donor in good health, enrolled as a control in a pregnancy study.

This clone was detected only once. V and J are TRBV7-9 and TRBJ1-1; D uncertain. This CDR3 contains 13 residues. Deletions cut 5 bases from V and 4 bases from J, with 11 bases between. CDR1 and CDR2 from the germline V gene are SEHNR and FQNEAQ (reference sequence). CDR3 protein: CASSTSGSTEAFF. The CDR3 DNA reads TGTGCCAGCAGCACCTCCGGGAGCACTGAAGCTTTCTTT.

This clone appeared a single time. The chain is built from TRBV5-1 and TRBJ2-7, with 7 bases fitting TRBD2. CDR3 length: 14 residues. With V trimmed by 0 bases and J by 4 bases, 4 bases remained unmatched. CDR1 is SGHRS, CDR2 YFSETQ, per germline. The CDR3 DNA is TGCGCCAGCAGCTTGGAAGCTAGCGGTTACGAGCAGTACTTC. The encoded protein is CASSLEASGYEQYF.

V and J are TRBV28 and TRBJ2-3; 9 bases map to TRBD2. The germline V gene encodes CDR1 MDHEN and CDR2 SYDVKM. Unmatched junction bases numbered 9, after V lost 6 bases and J lost 5 bases. The CDR3 spans 15 residues. The CDR3 here is CASSFSGSIGDTQYF. CDR3 nucleotides: TGTGCCAGCAGCTTTAGCGGGAGTATAGGAGATACGCAGTATTTT. The full variable domain, rest sourced from reference TRBV28 and TRBJ2-3, is DVKVTQSSRYLVKRTGEKVFLECVQDMDHENMFWYRQDPGLGLRLIYFSYDVKMKEKGDIPEGYSVSREKKERFSLILESASTNQTSMYLCASSFSGSIGDTQYFGPGTRLTVL.

The chain links TRBV25-1 to TRBJ1-5; D unresolved. The V gene lost 1 base and the J gene lost 4 bases, with 5 bases spanning the gap. The germline V gene has CDR1 MGHDK and CDR2 SYGVNS. There are 13 residues in the CDR3. CDR3 DNA: TGTGCCAGCAGTGAATCCGGGAATCAGCCCCAGCATTTT. Amino acids: CASSESGNQPQHF.

The rearrangement uses TRBV5-1 and TRBJ2-7; 10 nucleotides line up with TRBD1. The germline gives CDR1 SGHRS, CDR2 YFSETQ. This CDR3 is 15 amino acids long. After removal of 4 bases from V and 0 bases from J, the junction contained 4 bases not matched to a gene. The CDR3 coding sequence is TGCGCCAGCAGCACCGGGACAGGGGTCTCCTACGAGCAGTACTTC. Translation gives CASSTGTGVSYEQYF.

This clone was seen once. This rearrangement joins TRBV6-6 to TRBJ2-3, with TRBD2 matching 8 bases. CDR1 is MNHNY, CDR2 SVGAGI, per germline (reference sequence). The CDR3 spans 16 residues. V lost 1 base to trimming and J lost 5 bases; unmatched junction nucleotides: 8. The CDR3 loop is CASSYYRGGLGDTQYF. The CDR3 DNA reads TGTGCCAGCAGTTACTACCGCGGGGGGCTAGGAGATACGCAGTATTTT.

The chain employs TRBV21-1 and TRBJ2-3; the table names TRBD2, a call not compared with the DNA. TRBV21-1 is deemed a pseudogene. The CDR3 length is 17 residues. The CDR3, as DNA: TGTGCCAGCAGGCCCTCGGGACTAGCGGGAGTGGCAGATACGCAGTATTTT. Translating gives CASRPSGLAGVADTQYF.

In its sample, this clone was seen once. The CDR3 loop is CASSFYQLGTGELFF. The CDR3 DNA is TGTGCCAGCAGCTTCTATCAGCTAGGTACCGGGGAGCTGTTTTTT. J is TRBJ2-2 and V is TRBV7-9; unclear D gene. The CDR3 covers 15 residues. Trimming removed 3 bases from V and 5 bases from J, with 13 bases in between. Germline-derived CDR1 and CDR2 are SEHNR and FQNEAQ (reference sequence).

The chain has TRBV7-9 and TRBJ2-7, with 13 bases fitting TRBD2. Germline V gene data show CDR1 as SEHNR and CDR2 as FQNEAQ (reference sequence). This CDR3 region has 14 residues. The J segment lost 6 bases and the V segment lost 4 bases, leaving 3 bases of the junction unmatched. The CDR3 loop is CASSSGTSGTEQYF. The CDR3 DNA follows: TGTGCCAGCAGCTCGGGGACTAGCGGGACCGAGCAGTACTTC.

This clone was detected only once. The chain carries TRBV18 and TRBJ2-5, with D unclear. The CDR3 loop spans 11 amino acids. V gave up 3 bases and J gave up 3 bases, with 2 bases separating them. Germline CDR1 KGHSH, CDR2 LQKENI. In nucleotides, the CDR3 is TGTGCCAGCTCACCCGAAGAGACCCAGTACTTC. It encodes CASSPEETQYF.

The chain has TRBV6-1 and TRBJ1-5; 9 nucleotides align to TRBD1. Germline values: CDR1 MNHNS, CDR2 SASEGT. The CDR3 spans 13 residues. V lost 10 bases, J lost 5 bases, and 6 bases stayed unmatched. The CDR3: CATTGQGYQPQHF. The DNA of the CDR3 is TGTGCCACCACGGGACAGGGCTATCAGCCCCAGCATTTT.

J is TRBJ1-5 and V is TRBV19, with D possibly TRBD1 on 6 matching bases. The CDR3 consists of 13 residues. Looked up from germline, CDR1 is LNHDA and CDR2 is SQIVND (reference sequence). The ends were cut back, 5 bases at V and 4 bases at J, with 9 bases in the middle. In DNA form, the CDR3 reads TGTGCCAGTAGTTCGGACAGAAATCAGCCCCAGCATTTT. It yields the protein CASSSDRNQPQHF.

The genes are TRBV28 and TRBJ2-7; 9 bases fit TRBD2. Trimming took 7 bases from V and 4 from J; bases not matched to a gene: 11. Germline CDR1 is MDHEN and CDR2 is SYDVKM. This CDR3 comprises 15 residues. The CDR3 nucleotides are TGTGCCAGCATGACGGTAGATAGCGGGAGTTACGAGCAGTACTTC. Translation gives CASMTVDSGSYEQYF. Combining the CDR3 with reference TRBV28 and TRBJ2-7 gives the whole variable domain DVKVTQSSRYLVKRTGEKVFLECVQDMDHENMFWYRQDPGLGLRLIYFSYDVKMKEKGDIPEGYSVSREKKERFSLILESASTNQTSMYLCASMTVDSGSYEQYFGPGTRLTVT.

The J gene is TRBJ1-3, the V gene TRBV7-9; a weak D match, TRBD1 (5 bases). CDR3 length: 18 amino acids. Germline CDR1 and CDR2: SEHNR and FQNEAQ (reference sequence). Trimming took 4 bases from V and 0 from J, leaving 19 bases between them. CDR3 DNA: TGTGCCAGCAGCTCACTTGGGACTCCCACTCTCTCTGGAAACACCATATATTTT. Translated: CASSSLGTPTLSGNTIYF.

The chain employs TRBV18 and TRBJ2-7; D ambiguous. Trimming removed 5 bases at V and 4 bases at J, with 12 bases between. The CDR3 sequence is 13 residues long. Per the germline V gene, CDR1 is KGHSH and CDR2 is LQKENI. CDR3 DNA: TGTGCCAGCTCAACCAGGCAGGAATACGAGCAGTACTTC. Protein: CASSTRQEYEQYF.

This sequence joins TRBV28 and TRBJ1-2; 9 positions agree with TRBD1. The germline gives CDR1 MDHEN, CDR2 SYDVKM. The CDR3 consists of 14 residues. With V trimmed by 3 bases and J by 5 bases, 4 bases remained unmatched. The DNA of the CDR3 is TGTGCCAGCAGTTTGGGGACAGGGAGGTATGGCTACACCTTC. Its protein is CASSLGTGRYGYTF.

J is TRBJ2-5 and V is TRBV4-2; 12 bases align to TRBD2. Germline CDR1 reads LGHNA; CDR2 reads YNFKEQ. The ends lost 2 bases at V and 4 bases at J; junction bases unmatched: 2. This CDR3 spans 15 amino acids. The CDR3 spells CASSQRGLAGETQYF. In DNA, the CDR3 is TGTGCCAGCAGCCAACGGGGACTAGCGGGAGAGACCCAGTACTTC.

The V call is TRBV27, the J call TRBJ2-6; D might be TRBD1 (7 bases). Germline V lookup: CDR1 MNHEY, CDR2 SMNVEV (reference sequence). The V and J ends lost 4 bases and 1 base respectively, with 17 bases between them. This CDR3 is built from 18 residues. CDR3 protein: CASSSTGTYLSGANVLTF. CDR3 nucleotide sequence: TGTGCCAGCAGTTCGACAGGGACTTATTTGTCTGGGGCCAACGTCCTGACTTTC.

The chain employs TRBV27 and TRBJ2-3, with 13 bases matching TRBD2. The CDR3 has 18 amino acids. V trimming: 4 bases; J trimming: 5 bases; junction bases outside the gene matches: 12. Germline CDR1 MNHEY, CDR2 SMNVEV (reference sequence). CDR3 residues: CASSSDHTGLAGVDTQYF. The CDR3 DNA is TGTGCCAGCAGTTCCGACCACACCGGACTAGCGGGGGTAGATACGCAGTATTTT.

The chain joins TRBV27 to TRBJ1-5; D is perhaps TRBD1 (5 bases). This CDR3 spans 14 amino acids. Trimming removed 6 bases from V and 7 bases from J, with 16 bases in between. CDR1 and CDR2 from the germline V gene are MNHEY and SMNVEV (reference sequence). The CDR3 DNA reads as TGTGCCAGCAGAAAAACAGGTGGAAGACAGCCCCAGCATTTT. This translates into CASRKTGGRQPQHF.

The chain is built from TRBV7-9 and TRBJ1-4; 9 positions match TRBD1. The CDR3 loop spans 14 amino acids. Losses at the gene ends were 5 bases for V and 4 bases for J; bases not matched to a gene: 2. Per germline, CDR1 SEHNR and CDR2 FQNEAQ (reference sequence). The CDR3 is CASSRTGDNEKLFF. The CDR3 region has the DNA TGTGCCAGCAGCCGGACAGGGGATAATGAAAAACTGTTTTTT.

This clone was detected once. This chain connects TRBV5-1 to TRBJ1-1; no clear D. This CDR3 is built from 15 residues. V was pared by 3 bases and J by 1 base, with 13 bases between. The V gene's germline CDR1 is SGHRS and CDR2 YFSETQ. CDR3 region: CASSSGGPSNTEAFF. The CDR3 DNA follows: TGCGCCAGCAGCTCCGGTGGGCCGTCGAACACTGAAGCTTTCTTT.

The chain joins TRBV9 to TRBJ2-2, with a tentative D call TRBD2 (6 bases). Germline loops: CDR1 SGDLS, CDR2 YYNGEE. This CDR3 region has 15 residues. The V end was cut by 3 bases, the J end by 7 bases, with 16 bases between. The CDR3 protein is CASSGASTSGGELFF. In nucleotides, the CDR3 is TGTGCCAGCAGCGGAGCCTCGACTAGTGGCGGGGAGCTGTTTTTT.

The chain is built from TRBV29-1 and TRBJ2-3, with D perhaps matching TRBD1 (6 bases). Trimming cost V 1 base and J 1 base, with 18 bases left between them. The CDR3 contains 17 residues. Germline V CDR1 and CDR2: SQVTM, ANQGSEA. The CDR3 DNA sequence: TGCAGCGTTGAAGTTCACCCCCGACAGGACGGCACAGATACGCAGTATTTT. The encoded protein is CSVEVHPRQDGTDTQYF.

This clone was seen more than once but under ten times. The chain has TRBV6-6 and TRBJ1-2; TRBD1 is a possible D gene (6 bases). The V gene's germline CDR1 is MNHNY and CDR2 SVGAGI (reference sequence). CDR3 length: 13 amino acids. The V end was cut by 2 bases, the J end by 8 bases, with 12 bases between. CDR3: CASSYSQGKGYTF. CDR3 bases: TGTGCCAGCAGTTACAGCCAGGGGAAAGGCTACACCTTC.

The V and J genes are TRBV25-1 and TRBJ2-2; D is undetermined. In germline, CDR1 is MGHDK, CDR2 SYGVNS. The CDR3 has 15 amino acids. Trimming removed 1 base at V and 3 bases at J, with 9 bases between. CDR3 loop: CASSEWAAYTGELFF. The CDR3 DNA sequence: TGTGCCAGCAGTGAATGGGCAGCTTACACCGGGGAGCTGTTTTTT.

The chain combines TRBV28 with TRBJ2-3; 9 bases map to TRBD2. V dropped 4 bases and J dropped 4; count of bases not matched to a gene: 3. The CDR3 runs to 14 residues. Germline lookup yields CDR1 MDHEN and CDR2 SYDVKM. DNA for the CDR3: TGTGCCAGCAGTTGGGGCGGGGGGGCAGATACGCAGTATTTT. As protein: CASSWGGGADTQYF.

The chain links TRBV28 to TRBJ1-5; D gene uncertain. CDR1 is MDHEN and CDR2 is SYDVKM in the germline V gene. The V end was cut by 2 bases, the J end by 0 bases, with 14 bases between. The CDR3 totals 17 residues. CDR3 residues: CASSLTEVVYSNQPQHF. As DNA, the CDR3 is TGTGCCAGCAGTTTAACCGAGGTGGTCTATAGCAATCAGCCCCAGCATTTT.

The V gene is TRBV6-1, the J gene TRBJ1-5, with a possible D match to TRBD1 (6 bases). Per germline, CDR1 MNHNS and CDR2 SASEGT. The CDR3 runs to 15 residues. Trimming cost V 5 bases and J 6 bases, with 17 bases left between them. CDR3 bases: TGTGCCAGCAGTTCGACGACAGGAGGTGGTCAGCCCCAGCATTTT. This gives the protein CASSSTTGGGQPQHF.